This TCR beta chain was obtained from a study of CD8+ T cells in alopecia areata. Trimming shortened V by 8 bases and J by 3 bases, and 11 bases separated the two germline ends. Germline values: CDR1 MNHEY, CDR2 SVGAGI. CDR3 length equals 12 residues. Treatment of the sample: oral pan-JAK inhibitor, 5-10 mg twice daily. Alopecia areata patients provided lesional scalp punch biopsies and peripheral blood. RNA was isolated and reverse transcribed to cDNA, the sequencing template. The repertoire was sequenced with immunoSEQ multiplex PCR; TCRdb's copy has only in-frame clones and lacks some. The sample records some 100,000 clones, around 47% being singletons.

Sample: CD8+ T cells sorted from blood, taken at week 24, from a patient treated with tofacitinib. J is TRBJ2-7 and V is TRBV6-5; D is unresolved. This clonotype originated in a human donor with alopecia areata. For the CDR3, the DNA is TGTGCCAGCGGGTACCCCGGCTACGAGCAGTACTTC. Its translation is CASGYPGYEQYF.